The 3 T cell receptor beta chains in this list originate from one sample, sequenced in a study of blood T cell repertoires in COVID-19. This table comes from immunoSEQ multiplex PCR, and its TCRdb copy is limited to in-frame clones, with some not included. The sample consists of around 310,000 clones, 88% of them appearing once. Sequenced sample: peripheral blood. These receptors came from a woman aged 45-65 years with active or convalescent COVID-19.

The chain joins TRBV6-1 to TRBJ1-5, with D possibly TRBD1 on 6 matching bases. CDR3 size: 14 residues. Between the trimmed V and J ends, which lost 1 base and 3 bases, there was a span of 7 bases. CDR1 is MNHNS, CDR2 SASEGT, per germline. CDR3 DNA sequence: TGTGCCAGCAGTGAAGGGACAGTCAATCAGCCCCAGCATTTT. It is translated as CASSEGTVNQPQHF.

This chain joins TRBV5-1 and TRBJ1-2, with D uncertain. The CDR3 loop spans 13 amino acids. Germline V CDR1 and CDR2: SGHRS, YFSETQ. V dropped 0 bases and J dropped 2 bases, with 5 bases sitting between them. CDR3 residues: CASSLAQNYGYTF. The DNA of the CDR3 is TGCGCCAGCAGCTTGGCCCAAAACTATGGCTACACCTTC.

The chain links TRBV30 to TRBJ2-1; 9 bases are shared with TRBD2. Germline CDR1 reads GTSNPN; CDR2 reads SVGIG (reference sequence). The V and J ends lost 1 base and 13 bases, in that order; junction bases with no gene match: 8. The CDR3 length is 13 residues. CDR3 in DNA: TGTGCCTGGAGTGATCGCGGGGGGGAGGAACAGTTCTTC. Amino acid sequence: CAWSDRGGEEQFF.